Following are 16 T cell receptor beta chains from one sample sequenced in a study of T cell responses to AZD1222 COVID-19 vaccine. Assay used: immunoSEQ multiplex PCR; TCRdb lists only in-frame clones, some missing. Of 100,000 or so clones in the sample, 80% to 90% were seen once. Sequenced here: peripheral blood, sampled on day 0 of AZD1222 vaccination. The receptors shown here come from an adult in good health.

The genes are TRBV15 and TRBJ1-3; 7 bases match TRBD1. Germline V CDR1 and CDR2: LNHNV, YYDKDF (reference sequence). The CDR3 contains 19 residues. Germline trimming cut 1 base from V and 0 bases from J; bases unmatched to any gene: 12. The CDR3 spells CATSRAPPSDRSSGNTIYF. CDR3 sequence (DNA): TGTGCCACCAGCAGAGCTCCCCCCTCGGACAGGAGCTCTGGAAACACCATATATTTT.

The CDR3 region is CASSQQAGELFF. The CDR3 DNA follows: TGTGCCAGCAGCCAACAGGCTGGGGAGCTGTTTTTT. The chain has TRBV3-1 (or the pseudogene TRBV3-2) and TRBJ2-2; D gene ambiguous. CDR3 length: 12 amino acids. Germline CDR1 LGHDT, CDR2 YNNKEL (reference sequence). Trimming shortened V by 2 bases and J by 8 bases, and 6 bases separated the two germline ends.

CDR3 bases: TGCGCCAGCAGCTTGTCGGCCCTGGGGGGACGGGGATCGGGGAATGAGCAGTTCTTC. Protein: CASSLSALGGRGSGNEQFF. This chain joins TRBV5-1 and TRBJ2-1, with a weak D call TRBD2 (6 bases). The CDR3 runs to 19 residues. V lost 1 base and J 7 bases, leaving 27 bases between the germline ends. The V gene's germline CDR1 is SGHRS and CDR2 YFSETQ.

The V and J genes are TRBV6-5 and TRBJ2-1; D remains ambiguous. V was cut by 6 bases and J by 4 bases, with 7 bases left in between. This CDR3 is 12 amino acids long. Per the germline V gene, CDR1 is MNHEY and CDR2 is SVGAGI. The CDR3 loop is CASSLLYNEQFF. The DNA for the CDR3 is TGTGCCAGCAGCTTATTATACAATGAGCAGTTCTTC.

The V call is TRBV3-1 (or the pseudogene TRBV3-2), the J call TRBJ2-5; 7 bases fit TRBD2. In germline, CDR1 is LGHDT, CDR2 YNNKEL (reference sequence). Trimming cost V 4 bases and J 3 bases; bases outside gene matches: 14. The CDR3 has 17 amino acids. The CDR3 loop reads CASSPSPPGLHKETQYF. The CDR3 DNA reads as TGTGCCAGCAGCCCGAGTCCCCCGGGACTACATAAAGAGACCCAGTACTTC.

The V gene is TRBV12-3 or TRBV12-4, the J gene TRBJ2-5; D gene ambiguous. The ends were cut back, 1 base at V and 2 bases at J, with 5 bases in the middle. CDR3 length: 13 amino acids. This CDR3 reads CASSLGRQETQYF. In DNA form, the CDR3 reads TGTGCCAGCAGTTTAGGGCGGCAAGAGACCCAGTACTTC.

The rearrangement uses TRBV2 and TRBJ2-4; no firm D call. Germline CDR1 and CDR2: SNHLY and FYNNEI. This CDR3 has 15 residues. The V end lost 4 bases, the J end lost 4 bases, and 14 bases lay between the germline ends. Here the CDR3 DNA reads TGTGCCAGCAGTGGCCCCTATGAAGCGAAAAACATTCAGTACTTC. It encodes CASSGPYEAKNIQYF.

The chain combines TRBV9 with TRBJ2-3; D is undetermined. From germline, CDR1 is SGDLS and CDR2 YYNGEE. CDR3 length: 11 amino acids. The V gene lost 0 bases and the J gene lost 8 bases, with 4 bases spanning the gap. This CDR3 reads CASSVGPTQYF. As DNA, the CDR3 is TGTGCCAGCAGCGTAGGTCCTACGCAGTATTTT. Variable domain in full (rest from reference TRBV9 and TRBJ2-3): DSGVTQTPKHLITATGQRVTLRCSPRSGDLSVYWYQQSLDQGLQFLIQYYNGEERAKGNILERFSAQQFPDLHSELNLSSLELGDSALYFCASSVGPTQYFGPGTRLTVL.

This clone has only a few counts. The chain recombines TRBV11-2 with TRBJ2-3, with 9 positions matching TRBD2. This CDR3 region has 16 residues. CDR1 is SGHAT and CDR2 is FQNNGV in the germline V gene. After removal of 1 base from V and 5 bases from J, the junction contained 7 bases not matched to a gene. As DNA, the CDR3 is TGTGCCAGCAGCTTAGGTCTTAGCGGGAGCCAAGATACGCAGTATTTT. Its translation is CASSLGLSGSQDTQYF.

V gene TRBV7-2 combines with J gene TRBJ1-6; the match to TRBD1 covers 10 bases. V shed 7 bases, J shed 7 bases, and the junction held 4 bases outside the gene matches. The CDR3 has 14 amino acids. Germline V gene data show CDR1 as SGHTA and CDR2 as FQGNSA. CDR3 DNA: TGTGCCAGCAACCGGGACAGGGGCAATTCACCCCTCCACTTT. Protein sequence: CASNRDRGNSPLHF.

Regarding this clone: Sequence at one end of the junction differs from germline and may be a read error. CDR3 amino acids: CASSQWGGPTGTDF. Here the CDR3 DNA reads TGTGCCAGCTCCCAATGGGGGGGTCCCACGGGGACGGACTTC. The chain has TRBV2 and TRBJ2-7; 7 nucleotides line up with TRBD2. The length of the CDR3 is 14 residues. Germline CDR1 and CDR2: SNHLY and FYNNEI.

The CDR3 DNA is TGTGCCAGCGGCGATTCGAGGGAAGAGACCCAGTACTTC. It yields the protein CASGDSREETQYF. The V and J genes are TRBV9 and TRBJ2-5; a possible D gene is TRBD2 (5 bases). V lost 7 bases to trimming and J lost 3 bases, with 13 bases between them. Germline CDR1 and CDR2: SGDLS and YYNGEE. The CDR3 consists of 13 residues.

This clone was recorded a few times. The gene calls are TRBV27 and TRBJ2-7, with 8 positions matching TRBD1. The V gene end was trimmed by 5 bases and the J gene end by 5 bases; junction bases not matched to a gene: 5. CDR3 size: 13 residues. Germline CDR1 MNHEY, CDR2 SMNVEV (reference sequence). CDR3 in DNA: TGTGCCAGCAGTGGACAGGGAAGGGACGAGCAGTACTTC. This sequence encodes CASSGQGRDEQYF.

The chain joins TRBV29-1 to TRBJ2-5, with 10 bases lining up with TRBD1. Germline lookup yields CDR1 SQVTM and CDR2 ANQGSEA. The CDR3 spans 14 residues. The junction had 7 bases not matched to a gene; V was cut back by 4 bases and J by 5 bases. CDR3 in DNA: TGCAGCGTTGGACCCGGGACAGGGGAGGAGACCCAGTACTTC. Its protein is CSVGPGTGEETQYF.

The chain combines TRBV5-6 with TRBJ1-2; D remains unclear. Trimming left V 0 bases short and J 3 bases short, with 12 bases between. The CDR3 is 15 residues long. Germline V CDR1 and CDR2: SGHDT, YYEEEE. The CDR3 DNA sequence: TGTGCCAGCAGCTTGGCGGGGATCGCGGACTATGGCTACACCTTC. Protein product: CASSLAGIADYGYTF.

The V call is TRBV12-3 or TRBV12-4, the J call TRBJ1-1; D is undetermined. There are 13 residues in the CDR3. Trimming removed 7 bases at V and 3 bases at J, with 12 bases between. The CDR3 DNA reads TGTGCCAGCACCCGGTGGGCCTACACTGAAGCTTTCTTT. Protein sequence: CASTRWAYTEAFF.